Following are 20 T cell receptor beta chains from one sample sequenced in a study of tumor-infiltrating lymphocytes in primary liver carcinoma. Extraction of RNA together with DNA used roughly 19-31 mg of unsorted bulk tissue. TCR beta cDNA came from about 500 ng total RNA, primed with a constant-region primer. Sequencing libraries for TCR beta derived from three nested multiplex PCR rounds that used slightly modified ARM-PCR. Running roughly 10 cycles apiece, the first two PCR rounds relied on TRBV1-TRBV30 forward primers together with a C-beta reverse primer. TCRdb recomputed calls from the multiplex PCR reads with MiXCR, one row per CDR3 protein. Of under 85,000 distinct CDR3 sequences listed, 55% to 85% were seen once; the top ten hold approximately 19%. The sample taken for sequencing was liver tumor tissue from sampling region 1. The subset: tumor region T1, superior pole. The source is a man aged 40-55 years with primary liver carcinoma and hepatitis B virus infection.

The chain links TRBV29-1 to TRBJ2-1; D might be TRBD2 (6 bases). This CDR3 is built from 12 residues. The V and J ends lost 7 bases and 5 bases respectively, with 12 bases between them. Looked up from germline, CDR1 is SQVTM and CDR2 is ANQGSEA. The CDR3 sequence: CSDDGEDNEQFF. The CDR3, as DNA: TGCAGCGACGACGGGGAGGACAATGAGCAGTTCTTC.

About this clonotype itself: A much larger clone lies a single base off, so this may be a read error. The DNA of the CDR3 is TGTGCCTGGGGGAGAGGGACCGAGCAGTACTTC. It specifies CAWGRGTEQYF. V is TRBV30 and J is TRBJ2-7; D is possibly TRBD1 or TRBD2 (5 bases each). The CDR3 totals 11 residues. V was shortened by 5 bases and J by 6 bases, with 11 bases between the two germline ends. CDR1 GTSNPN and CDR2 SVGIG come from the germline V gene (reference sequence). Together with reference TRBV30 and TRBJ2-7, the CDR3 gives the full variable domain: SQTIHQWPATLVQPVGSPLSLECTVEGTSNPNLYWYRQAAGRGLQLLFYSVGIGQISSEVPQNLSASRPQDRQFILSSKKLLLSDSGFYLCAWGRGTEQYFGPGTRLTVT.

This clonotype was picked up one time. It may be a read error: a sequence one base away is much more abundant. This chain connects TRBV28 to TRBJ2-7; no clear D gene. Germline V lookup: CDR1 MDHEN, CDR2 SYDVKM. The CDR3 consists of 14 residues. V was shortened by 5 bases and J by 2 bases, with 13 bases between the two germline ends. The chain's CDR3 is CASSLQASAYEQYF. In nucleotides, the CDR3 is TGTGCCAGCAGTCTACAAGCGAGTGCCTACGAGCAGTACTTC.

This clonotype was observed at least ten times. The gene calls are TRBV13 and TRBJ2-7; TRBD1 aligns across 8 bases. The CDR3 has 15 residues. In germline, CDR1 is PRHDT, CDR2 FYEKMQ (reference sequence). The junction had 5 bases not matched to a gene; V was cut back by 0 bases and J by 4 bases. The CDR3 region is CASSLGQGVFYEQYF. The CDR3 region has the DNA TGTGCCAGCAGCTTAGGACAGGGGGTCTTTTACGAGCAGTACTTC. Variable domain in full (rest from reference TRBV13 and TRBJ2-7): AAGVIQSPRHLIKEKRETATLKCYPIPRHDTVYWYQQGPGQDPQFLISFYEKMQSDKGSIPDRFSAQQFSDYHSELNMSSLELGDSALYFCASSLGQGVFYEQYFGPGTRLTVT.

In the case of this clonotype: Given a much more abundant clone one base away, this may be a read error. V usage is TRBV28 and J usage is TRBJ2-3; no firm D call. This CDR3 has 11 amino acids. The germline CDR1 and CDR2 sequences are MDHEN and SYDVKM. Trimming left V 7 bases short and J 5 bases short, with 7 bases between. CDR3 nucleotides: TGTGCCAGCACTATAGGAGATACGCAGTATTTT. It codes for CASTIGDTQYF.

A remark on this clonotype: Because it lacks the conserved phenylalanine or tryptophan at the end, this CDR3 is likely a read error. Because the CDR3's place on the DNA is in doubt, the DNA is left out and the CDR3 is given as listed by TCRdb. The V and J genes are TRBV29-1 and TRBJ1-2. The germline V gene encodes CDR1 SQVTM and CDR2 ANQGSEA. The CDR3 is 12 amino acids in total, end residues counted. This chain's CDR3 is CSVGPPLYGYTI.

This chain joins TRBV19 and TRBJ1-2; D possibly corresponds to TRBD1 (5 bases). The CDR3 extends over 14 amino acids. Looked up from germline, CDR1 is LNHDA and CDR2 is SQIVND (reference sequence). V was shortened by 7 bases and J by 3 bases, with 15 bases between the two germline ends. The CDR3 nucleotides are TGTGCCAGTAATCCACCGGGACGCGACTATGGCTACACCTTC. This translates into CASNPPGRDYGYTF.

CDR3 DNA sequence: TGTACCGACAGTAGGACAGGGGGGGCTCAGCCCCAGCATTTT. Encoded protein: CTDSRTGGAQPQHF. V usage is TRBV6-5 and J usage is TRBJ1-5; 10 bases match TRBD1. This CDR3 has 14 residues. From germline, CDR1 is MNHEY and CDR2 SVGAGI.

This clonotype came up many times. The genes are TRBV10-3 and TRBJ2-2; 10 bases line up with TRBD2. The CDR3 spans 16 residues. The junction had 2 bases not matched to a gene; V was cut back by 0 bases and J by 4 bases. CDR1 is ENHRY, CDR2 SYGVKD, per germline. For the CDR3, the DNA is TGTGCCATCAGTGAGTCACCTAGCGGGAGCACCGGGGAGCTGTTTTTT. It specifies CAISESPSGSTGELFF.

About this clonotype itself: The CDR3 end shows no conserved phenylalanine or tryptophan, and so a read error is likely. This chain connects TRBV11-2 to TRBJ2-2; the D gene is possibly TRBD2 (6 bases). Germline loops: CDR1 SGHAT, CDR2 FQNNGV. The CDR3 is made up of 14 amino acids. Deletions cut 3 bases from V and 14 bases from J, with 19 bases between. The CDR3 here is CASSFLGGTGGLFS. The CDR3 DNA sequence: TGTGCCAGCAGCTTCCTAGGCGGCACCGGGGGACTGTTTTCT.

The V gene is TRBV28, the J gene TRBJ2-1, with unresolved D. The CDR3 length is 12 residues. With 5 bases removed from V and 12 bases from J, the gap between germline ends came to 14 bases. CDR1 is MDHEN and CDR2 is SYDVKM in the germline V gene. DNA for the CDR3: TGTGCCAGCAGTCCGCTCAGAAGTAGGCAGTTCTTC. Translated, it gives CASSPLRSRQFF.

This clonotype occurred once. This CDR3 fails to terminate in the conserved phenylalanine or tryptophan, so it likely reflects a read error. The CDR3, as DNA: TGTGCCAACAGCACCGCTGCAGGCGGTAATGAGCAGTTCTGT. It translates to CANSTAAGGNEQFC. The chain has TRBV11-2 and TRBJ2-1; D unclear. Germline V CDR1 and CDR2: SGHAT, FQNNGV. This CDR3 spans 14 amino acids.

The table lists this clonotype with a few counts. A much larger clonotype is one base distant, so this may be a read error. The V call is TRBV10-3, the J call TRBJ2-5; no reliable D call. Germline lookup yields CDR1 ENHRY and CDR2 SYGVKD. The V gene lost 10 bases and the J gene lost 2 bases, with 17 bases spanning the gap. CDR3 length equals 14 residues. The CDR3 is CATREGMGQETQYF. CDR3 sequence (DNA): TGTGCCACCCGAGAAGGAATGGGTCAAGAGACCCAGTACTTC.

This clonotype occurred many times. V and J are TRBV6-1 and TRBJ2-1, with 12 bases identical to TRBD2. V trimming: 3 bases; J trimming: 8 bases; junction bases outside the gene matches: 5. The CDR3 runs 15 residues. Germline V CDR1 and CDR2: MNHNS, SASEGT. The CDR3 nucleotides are TGTGCCAGCAGTGACCTAGCGGGAGGGCGCGATGAGCAGTTCTTC. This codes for CASSDLAGGRDEQFF.

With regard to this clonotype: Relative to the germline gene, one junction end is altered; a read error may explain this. Here the CDR3 DNA reads TGTGCTATCAGATCAGGACATGGGACCTACAATGAGCAGTTCTTC. It is translated as CAIRSGHGTYNEQFF. This chain connects TRBV10-3 to TRBJ2-1; D is perhaps TRBD1 (5 bases). Germline V gene sequence: CDR1 ENHRY, CDR2 SYGVKD. The length of the CDR3 is 15 residues.

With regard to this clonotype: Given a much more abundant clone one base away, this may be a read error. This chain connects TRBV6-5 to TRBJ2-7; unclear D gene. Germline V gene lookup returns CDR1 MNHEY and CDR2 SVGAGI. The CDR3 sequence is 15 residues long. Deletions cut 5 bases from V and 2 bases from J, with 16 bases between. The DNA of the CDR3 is TGTGCCAGCAGTCCCCCCGAGACTGCACCCTACGAGCAGTACTTC. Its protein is CASSPPETAPYEQYF.

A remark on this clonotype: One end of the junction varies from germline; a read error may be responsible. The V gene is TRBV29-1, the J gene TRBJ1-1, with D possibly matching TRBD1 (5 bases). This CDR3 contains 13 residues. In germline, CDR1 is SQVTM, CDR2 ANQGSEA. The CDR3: CSVDRVVNTEASF. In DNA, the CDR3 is TGCAGCGTTGACAGGGTGGTAAACACTGAAGCGTCCTTT.

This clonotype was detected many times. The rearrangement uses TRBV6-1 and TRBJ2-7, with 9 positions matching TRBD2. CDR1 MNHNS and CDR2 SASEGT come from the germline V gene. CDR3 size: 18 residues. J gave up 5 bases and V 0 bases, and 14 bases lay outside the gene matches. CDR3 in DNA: TGTGCCAGCAGTGAAGCTGGGACATTAGCGGGAGTAAACAACGAGCAGTACTTC. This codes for CASSEAGTLAGVNNEQYF.

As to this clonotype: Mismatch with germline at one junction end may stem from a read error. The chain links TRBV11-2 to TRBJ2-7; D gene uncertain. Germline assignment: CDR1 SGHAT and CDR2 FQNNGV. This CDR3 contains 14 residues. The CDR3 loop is CTSSLTDTAYKQYF. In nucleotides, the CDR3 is TGTACAAGTAGCTTAACTGACACTGCCTACAAGCAGTACTTC.

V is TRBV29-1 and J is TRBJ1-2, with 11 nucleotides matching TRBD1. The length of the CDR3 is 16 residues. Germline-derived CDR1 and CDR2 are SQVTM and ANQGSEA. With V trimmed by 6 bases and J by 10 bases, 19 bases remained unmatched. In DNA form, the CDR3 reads TGCAGCGTCACAACCCTATCGGACAGGGGGCCGAATGACTACACCTTC. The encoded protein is CSVTTLSDRGPNDYTF. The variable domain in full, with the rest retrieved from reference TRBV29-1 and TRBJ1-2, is SAVISQKPSRDICQRGTSLTIQCQVDSQVTMMFWYRQQPGQSLTLIATANQGSEATYESGFVIDKFPISRPNLTFSTLTVSNMSPEDSSIYLCSVTTLSDRGPNDYTFGSGTRLTVV.